This passage covers 15 T cell receptor beta chains from one sample sequenced in a study of CD8 T cells in ankylosing spondylitis. Using its own MiXCR run on the 5' RACE reads, TCRdb lists one record per CDR3 protein. In the table there are about 250,000 distinct CDR3 sequences, 32% of which are singletons. Sequenced: blood, either unsorted or a sorted T cell fraction (not recorded which). Every receptor here comes from a male donor with ankylosing spondylitis or in good health (not recorded which).

V gene TRBV29-1 combines with J gene TRBJ2-1; 8 bases match TRBD1. Trimming cost V 7 bases and J 5 bases; bases outside gene matches: 10. Per germline, CDR1 SQVTM and CDR2 ANQGSEA. The CDR3 extends over 14 amino acids. DNA of the CDR3: TGCAGCGCAAGAGACAGGGGCCCTAACAATGAGCAGTTCTTC. This translates into CSARDRGPNNEQFF.

The rearrangement joins TRBV29-1 to TRBJ2-7; D unclear. CDR3 length equals 15 residues. V was clipped by 1 base and J by 2 bases, with 15 bases between them. Germline V gene data show CDR1 as SQVTM and CDR2 as ANQGSEA. The CDR3 loop reads CSVEGLKGFTYEQYF. The CDR3 nucleotides are TGCAGCGTTGAAGGGCTCAAAGGATTTACCTACGAGCAGTACTTC.

The genes are TRBV20-1 and TRBJ2-3, with 10 nucleotides matching TRBD1. The CDR3 is 14 amino acids. With V trimmed by 5 bases and J by 4 bases, 6 bases remained unmatched. The V gene's germline CDR1 is DFQATT and CDR2 SNEGSKA (reference sequence). The CDR3 loop reads CSAPGQGQADTQYF. CDR3 nucleotide sequence: TGCAGTGCTCCGGGACAGGGGCAAGCAGATACGCAGTATTTT.

This clonotype has only a few counts. V and J are TRBV6-6 and TRBJ1-6; D gene uncertain. The CDR3 loop spans 13 amino acids. Germline V lookup: CDR1 MNHNY, CDR2 SVGAGI (reference sequence). V lost 6 bases and J lost 4, with 7 bases in between. CDR3 amino acids: CASRAGYNSPLHF. The CDR3 bases are TGTGCCAGCAGGGCAGGATATAATTCACCCCTCCACTTT.

The V call is TRBV7-9, the J call TRBJ2-5; 8 bases are a match to TRBD2. The trim removed 2 bases at V and 3 bases at J, leaving 8 bases unmatched. Germline values: CDR1 SEHNR, CDR2 FQNEAQ (reference sequence). This CDR3 region has 16 residues. DNA of the CDR3: TGTGCCAGCAGCTTACGTCCAGCGGGGGCCAAAGAGACCCAGTACTTC. Protein: CASSLRPAGAKETQYF.

This clonotype was observed a few times. This rearrangement joins TRBV20-1 to TRBJ1-6, with D possibly matching TRBD1 (6 bases). The germline V gene has CDR1 DFQATT and CDR2 SNEGSKA (reference sequence). This CDR3 is 15 amino acids long. CDR3 DNA: TGCGGAGGACCGGTGGACCCAGGGGAAGGTTCACCCCTCCACTTT. This sequence encodes CGGPVDPGEGSPLHF.

The rearrangement uses TRBV15 and TRBJ1-4; no clear D. Germline-derived CDR1 and CDR2 are LNHNV and YYDKDF (reference sequence). V shed 1 base and J shed 5 bases, with 11 bases lying between them. CDR3 size: 15 residues. CDR3 nucleotide sequence: TGTGCCACCAGCAGAGGAGTCAGCCAAAATGAAAAACTGTTTTTT. Its protein product is CATSRGVSQNEKLFF. Looking up the rest from reference TRBV15 and TRBJ1-4 gives the full variable domain: DAMVIQNPRYQVTQFGKPVTLSCSQTLNHNVMYWYQQKSSQAPKLLFHYYDKDFNNEADTPDNFQSRRPNTSFCFLDIRSPGLGDTAMYLCATSRGVSQNEKLFFGSGTQLSVL.

The chain employs TRBV5-1 and TRBJ1-1; D ambiguous. The CDR3 spans 13 residues. Germline CDR1 SGHRS, CDR2 YFSETQ. V was clipped by 4 bases and J by 4 bases, with 11 bases between them. The CDR3 DNA is TGCGCCAGCAGCGGAACAGAATTCACTGAAGCTTTCTTT. Protein product: CASSGTEFTEAFF.

This clonotype showed up just a few times. One junction end does not reproduce the germline sequence, and a read error may be involved. The genes are TRBV6-6 and TRBJ1-4; D remains ambiguous. CDR1 and CDR2 (germline): MNHNY, SVGAGI (reference sequence). CDR3 size: 9 residues. Here the CDR3 reads CASSGPMKF. The CDR3 DNA is TGTGCCAGCAGTGGACCGATGAAGTTT.

The chain employs TRBV12-3 or TRBV12-4 and TRBJ1-1, with TRBD1 matching 7 bases. V dropped 5 bases and J dropped 0; count of bases not matched to a gene: 9. The CDR3 sequence is 16 residues long. CDR3 nucleotides: TGTGCCAGCAGTCTTAGGACAGGAGTCATGAACACTGAAGCTTTCTTT. Protein sequence: CASSLRTGVMNTEAFF.

The CDR3 sequence is CASSLAPRGFDEQFF. The CDR3 bases are TGTGCCAGCAGCTTGGCCCCACGCGGCTTTGATGAGCAGTTCTTC. The chain is built from TRBV5-6 and TRBJ2-1; no clear D gene. This CDR3 has 15 residues. Germline loops: CDR1 SGHDT, CDR2 YYEEEE. Deletions cut 0 bases from V and 8 bases from J, with 15 bases between.

This chain joins TRBV5-5 and TRBJ2-7; 12 positions match TRBD2. V was pared by 2 bases and J by 6 bases, with 12 bases of the junction left unmatched. Per the germline V gene, CDR1 is SGHKS and CDR2 is YYEKEE (reference sequence). The CDR3 totals 17 residues. CDR3 coding DNA: TGTGCCAGCAGCTTCGGACTCCCGGGACTAGCGGGCTTCGAGCAGTACTTC. Its protein product is CASSFGLPGLAGFEQYF. Complete variable domain (other parts from reference TRBV5-5 and TRBJ2-7): DAGVTQSPTHLIKTRGQQVTLRCSPISGHKSVSWYQQVLGQGPQFIFQYYEKEERGRGNFPDRFSARQFPNYSSELNVNALLLGDSALYLCASSFGLPGLAGFEQYFGPGTRLTVT.

The sample holds a few counts of this clonotype. The CDR3 here is CSAQPPETQYF. CDR3 nucleotide sequence: TGCAGTGCCCAACCACCTGAGACCCAGTACTTC. The gene calls are TRBV20-1 and TRBJ2-5; D gene ambiguous. CDR1 DFQATT and CDR2 SNEGSKA come from the germline V gene (reference sequence). Deletions cut 6 bases from V and 5 bases from J, with 10 bases between. This CDR3 region has 11 residues.

This clonotype was counted between two and nine times. This CDR3 reads CASSPDRTNTGELFF. The CDR3 DNA reads as TGTGCCAGCAGCCCCGACAGAACGAACACCGGGGAGCTGTTTTTT. The J gene is TRBJ2-2, the V gene TRBV11-1; TRBD1 might be the D (5 bases). The CDR3 runs 15 residues. The V end was cut by 5 bases, the J end by 0 bases, with 10 bases between. Germline V CDR1 and CDR2: SGHAT, FQDESV (reference sequence).

J is TRBJ2-1 and V is TRBV15; D not certain. The V gene lost 0 bases and the J gene lost 2 bases, with 11 bases spanning the gap. Germline V CDR1 and CDR2: LNHNV, YYDKDF (reference sequence). The CDR3 runs to 16 residues. In DNA, the CDR3 is TGTGCCACCAGCAGAGATAGACTCCTCACCTACAATGAGCAGTTCTTC. It translates to CATSRDRLLTYNEQFF.